This record concerns one TCR beta chain sequence. The entry originates in a study of blood T cell repertoires in COVID-19. About the study: Acute and convalescent COVID-19 specimens originated in the United States, Italy and Spain. PBMCs, B-cell-depleted T cells, or T cells provided the cDNA or gDNA that made up the material.

CDR3 length: 14 amino acids. Trimming stripped 6 bases from V and 1 base from J, with 12 bases between. CDR1 and CDR2 (germline): SEHNR, FQNEAQ (reference sequence). Source study methods: Nucleated cell counts were estimated from reference gene primer amplification. The protocol was immunoSEQ multiplex PCR, while the TCRdb copy is restricted to in-frame clones and leaves out a portion. V and J calls and clone size follow that table, whereas D and trimming were derived from the DNA. The sample has more than 110,000 clones, more than 80% seen once. This receptor was obtained from a woman aged 80 or over in a cohort sampled during active or convalescent COVID-19. Sequences were obtained from peripheral blood. J is TRBJ2-5 and V is TRBV7-9; weak D call: TRBD1 (6 bases). This CDR3 reads CASSIRTAQETQYF. The CDR3 nucleotides are TGTGCCAGCAGTATCAGGACAGCCCAAGAGACCCAGTACTTC.